The 3 T cell receptor beta chains listed next were all sequenced from one sample in a study of T cell responses to AZD1222 COVID-19 vaccine. Profiling relied on immunoSEQ multiplex PCR, and the TCRdb table lists in-frame clones only, not all of them. This table holds some 130,000 clones, 88% found once. The sequenced sample was peripheral blood, obtained 28 days after the second AZD1222 dose. The receptor source for this set is an adult who received the AZD1222 COVID-19 vaccine.

The chain combines TRBV18 with TRBJ1-5; D remains ambiguous. This CDR3 is built from 14 residues. Germline assignment: CDR1 KGHSH and CDR2 LQKENI. Trimming left V 0 bases short and J 3 bases short, with 6 bases between. Here the CDR3 DNA reads TGTGCCAGCTCACCACCAGGGCCCAATCAGCCCCAGCATTTT. Protein product: CASSPPGPNQPQHF.

The gene calls are TRBV25-1 and TRBJ2-5; maybe TRBD2 (6 bases). Per the germline V gene, CDR1 is MGHDK and CDR2 is SYGVNS. V shed 6 bases and J shed 1 base, with 12 bases lying between them. This CDR3 has 14 amino acids. The CDR3 region is CASRTYGGQETQYF. CDR3 DNA sequence: TGTGCCAGCAGAACATACGGGGGCCAAGAGACCCAGTACTTC.

The chain couples TRBV4-2 to TRBJ2-5; the match to TRBD2 covers 11 bases. The CDR3 loop spans 15 amino acids. Per germline, CDR1 LGHNA and CDR2 YNFKEQ. Trimming took 5 bases from V and 4 from J; bases not matched to a gene: 6. This CDR3 is CASSFSGGVGETQYF. CDR3 DNA: TGTGCCAGCAGCTTTAGCGGGGGGGTCGGAGAGACCCAGTACTTC.